This T cell receptor (beta chain) was found in a study of blood T cell repertoires in COVID-19. Turning to the study itself: The United States, Italy and Spain supplied acute and convalescent COVID-19 samples. From T cells, B-cell-depleted T cells, or PBMCs came the material, which was cDNA or gDNA.

Methods used by the authors: Using reference gene primer amplification, nucleated cell counts were estimated. The data were produced by immunoSEQ multiplex PCR, yet TCRdb's version contains in-frame clones alone and is incomplete. The V and J calls and clone size were taken over from that table, and D and trimming were inferred from the DNA. The sample has fewer than 200,000 clones, about 88% seen once. Germline CDR1 and CDR2: SGDLS and YYNGEE. The CDR3 totals 16 residues. The V gene lost 3 bases and the J gene lost 4 bases, with 16 bases spanning the gap. Sequenced: peripheral blood. V usage is TRBV9 and J usage is TRBJ1-4, with a tentative D call TRBD1 (6 bases). This sequence was found in a man aged 55 to 70 with acute or convalescent COVID-19. CDR3 nucleotide sequence: TGTGCCAGCAGCGCCTTTTCAGGGGAGTTTAATGAAAAACTGTTTTTT. It is translated as CASSAFSGEFNEKLFF.